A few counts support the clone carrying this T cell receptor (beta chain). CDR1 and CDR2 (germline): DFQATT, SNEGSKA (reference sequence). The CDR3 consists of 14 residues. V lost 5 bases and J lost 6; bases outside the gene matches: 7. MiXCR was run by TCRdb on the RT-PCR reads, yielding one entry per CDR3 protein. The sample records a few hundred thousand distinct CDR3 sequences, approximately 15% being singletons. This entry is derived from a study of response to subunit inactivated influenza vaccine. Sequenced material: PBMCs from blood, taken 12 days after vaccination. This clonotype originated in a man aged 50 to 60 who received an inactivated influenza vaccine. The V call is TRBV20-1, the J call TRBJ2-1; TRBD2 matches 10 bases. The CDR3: CSAEASGSFNEQFF. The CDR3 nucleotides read TGCAGTGCTGAAGCTAGCGGGAGCTTCAATGAGCAGTTCTTC.